Following are 10 T cell receptor beta chains from one sample sequenced in a study of blood T cell repertoires in COVID-19. Some clones are missing from TCRdb's copy, which holds only in-frame ones; the method was immunoSEQ multiplex PCR. The sample consists of 25,000 to 35,000 clones, 65% to 70% of them appearing once. Sequencing was performed on peripheral blood. These receptors all come from a human donor in a cohort sampled during active COVID-19.

This clone appeared a few times. The rearrangement joins TRBV4-3 to TRBJ2-7; 7 positions match TRBD2. This CDR3 has 15 residues. The ends lost 1 base at V and 1 base at J; junction bases unmatched: 4. The germline CDR1 and CDR2 sequences are LGHNA and YSLEER. Here the CDR3 DNA reads TGCGCCAGCAGCCAAGGAGTGGGAGGGTCCTACGAGCAGTACTTC. Residues: CASSQGVGGSYEQYF.

This chain uses TRBV11-2 with TRBJ2-5, with a weak D call TRBD1 (5 bases). The length of the CDR3 is 16 residues. Trimming pared 3 bases from V and 0 bases from J, leaving 14 bases between. The germline V gene encodes CDR1 SGHAT and CDR2 FQNNGV. CDR3 residues: CASSFGRTGYQETQYF. In DNA form, the CDR3 reads TGTGCCAGCAGCTTTGGTCGAACAGGATACCAAGAGACCCAGTACTTC.

The chain links TRBV7-9 to TRBJ1-1; D gene ambiguous. CDR3 length: 14 residues. The V gene's germline CDR1 is SEHNR and CDR2 FQNEAQ (reference sequence). V lost 5 bases and J 0 bases, leaving 10 bases between the germline ends. CDR3 in amino acids: CASSPLRVNTEAFF. CDR3 bases: TGTGCCAGCAGCCCACTGAGAGTGAACACTGAAGCTTTCTTT.

The gene calls are TRBV28 and TRBJ2-5; TRBD1 matches 7 bases. The assigned J gene may be wrong: the sequence end matches TRBJ2-7 better. Germline V gives CDR1 MDHEN, CDR2 SYDVKM. This CDR3 is 15 amino acids long. The DNA of the CDR3 is TGTGCCAGCCACCCTTTCGGGACAGAGGGTTACGAGCAGTACTTC. The encoded protein is CASHPFGTEGYEQYF.

The J gene is TRBJ2-2, the V gene TRBV2; no clear D. V lost 4 bases and J 1 base, leaving 13 bases between the germline ends. From germline, CDR1 is SNHLY and CDR2 FYNNEI. This CDR3 region has 16 residues. CDR3 amino acids: CASSGVLPGNTGELFF. The CDR3 nucleotides read TGTGCCAGCAGTGGGGTACTACCGGGGAACACCGGGGAGCTGTTTTTT.

The chain carries TRBV28 and TRBJ2-7; 7 nucleotides match TRBD2. This CDR3 has 12 residues. Per the germline V gene, CDR1 is MDHEN and CDR2 is SYDVKM. Trimming took 8 bases from V and 3 from J; bases not matched to a gene: 4. The chain's CDR3 is CASEREGYEQYF. The CDR3 DNA sequence: TGTGCCAGCGAGAGGGAGGGCTACGAGCAGTACTTC.

The sample holds one count of this clone. The rearrangement uses TRBV24-1 and TRBJ2-1, with 10 nucleotides matching TRBD2. Germline V gene lookup returns CDR1 KGHDR and CDR2 SFDVKD. J was trimmed by 1 base and V by 10 bases; bases with no gene match: 12. The CDR3 covers 17 residues. The CDR3 loop reads CATSGRASGRSYNEQFF. The CDR3 DNA sequence: TGTGCCACTTCAGGTCGGGCTAGCGGGAGATCCTACAATGAGCAGTTCTTC.

The chain carries TRBV7-8 and TRBJ2-5, with a possible D match to TRBD1 (6 bases). Trimming took off 1 base at V and 4 bases at J, with 13 bases between the two ends. Germline-derived CDR1 and CDR2 are SGHVS and FQNEAQ. The CDR3 is 15 amino acids. The CDR3 nucleotides read TGTGCCAGCAGCTTAGGGGGGCCGGTTGGAGAGACCCAGTACTTC. It specifies CASSLGGPVGETQYF.

The chain carries TRBV3-1 (or the pseudogene TRBV3-2) and TRBJ1-1, with D possibly TRBD1 on 6 matching bases. V was clipped by 3 bases and J by 1 base, with 9 bases between them. The CDR3 spans 14 residues. The germline gives CDR1 LGHDT, CDR2 YNNKEL (reference sequence). The CDR3 sequence is CASSQPGQNTEAFF. The CDR3 nucleotides are TGTGCCAGCAGCCAGCCGGGACAGAACACTGAAGCTTTCTTT.

The chain joins TRBV4-1 to TRBJ1-5; D ambiguous. Looked up from germline, CDR1 is MGHRA and CDR2 is YSYEKL. Trimming took 0 bases from V and 2 from J, leaving 8 bases between them. The CDR3 is made up of 15 amino acids. The CDR3: CASSQDRQGNQPQHF. For the CDR3, the DNA is TGCGCCAGCAGCCAAGATCGCCAGGGCAATCAGCCCCAGCATTTT.